Given below is one T cell receptor beta chain in context. The antigen is not known. Profiled with immunoSEQ multiplex PCR; TCRdb holds only in-frame clones, not every one. The sample holds about 62,000 clones, roughly 85% seen once. Unmatched junction bases numbered 3, after V lost 0 bases and J lost 9 bases. Germline loops: CDR1 WSHSY, CDR2 SAAADI. This CDR3 contains 16 residues. The data were obtained in a study of OX40 agonist ivuxolimab in advanced cancers. About the study: Participants could have had prior anti-PD-1, anti-PD-L1 or anti-CTLA-4 therapy, and less than 45% had some.

General observations from the study: Blood T cells, both CD4+ and CD8+, expanded clonally by week 6 at 0.1 to 3.0 mg/kg.

This sequence originates from an adult with an advanced solid tumor such as melanoma, head and neck, liver or kidney cancer. The chain combines TRBV10-2 with TRBJ1-6; the match to TRBD1 covers 12 bases. The specimen comprised CD4+ or CD8+ T cells sorted from blood, sampled in a trial of the OX40 agonist ivuxolimab. CDR3 residues: CASSESGQGAGSPLHF. DNA for the CDR3: TGCGCCAGCAGTGAGTCGGGACAGGGGGCGGGTTCACCCCTCCACTTT.